This T cell receptor (beta chain) comes out of a study of T cell responses to AZD1222 COVID-19 vaccine. Study-level results: Of the AZD1222 recipients, only six or seven were seropositive at baseline. A mostly white British donor set with more females was recruited, and clonal diversity was possibly underestimated. Spike-spanning, vaccine-associated CD4 TCRs were dominant at 160-218 and 743-854.

Whether given at about 4 or about 12 weeks, second doses were pooled. Generated by immunoSEQ multiplex PCR, the TCRdb table keeps only in-frame clones and is missing some. The data hold roughly 150,000 clones, with 88% observed a single time. Trimming took off 2 bases at V and 4 bases at J, with 8 bases between the two ends. Germline V gene lookup returns CDR1 MNHNS and CDR2 SASEGT. This CDR3 contains 13 residues. As for this clone: Its antigen is as yet unknown.

The V and J genes are TRBV6-1 and TRBJ1-1; unclear D gene. Specimen: peripheral blood, collected 28 days after the second AZD1222 dose. This TCR was recovered from an adult who received the AZD1222 COVID-19 vaccine. The DNA for the CDR3 is TGTGCCAGCAGTGAATCGTCGCGCACTGAAGCTTTCTTT. Its protein is CASSESSRTEAFF.